The 21 T cell receptor beta chains listed next were all sequenced from one sample in a study of blood T cell repertoires in COVID-19 (TCRdb year 2020). Libraries came from the immunoSEQ multiplex PCR assay. The source is immuneACCESS, and TCRdb retained only in-frame sequences with V and J called. Part of the clones is not carried over; for the studies checked, unresolved V genes explain less than half of this, and the remainder is unexplained. Across this sample there are about 220,000 clones, with around 87% seen only once. The ten largest clones take up about 3% of the sample. The sequencing input was peripheral blood. These receptors all come from a woman under 40 who had recovered from COVID-19.

The V call is TRBV5-1, the J call TRBJ2-1; 15 bases line up with TRBD2. The CDR3 extends over 18 amino acids. J was trimmed by 6 bases and V by 4 bases; bases with no gene match: 11. Germline CDR1 reads SGHRS; CDR2 reads YFSETQ. The chain's CDR3 is CASSVGLAGGPGINEQFF. CDR3 in DNA: TGCGCCAGCAGCGTCGGACTAGCGGGGGGGCCAGGAATCAATGAGCAGTTCTTC.

This chain links TRBV5-1 with TRBJ2-2; TRBD2 matches 9 bases. V gave up 4 bases and J gave up 1 base; unmatched junction bases: 5. Germline loops: CDR1 SGHRS, CDR2 YFSETQ. CDR3 length equals 16 residues. CDR3 in amino acids: CASSIQAGGNTGELFF. The CDR3 bases are TGCGCCAGCAGCATCCAAGCGGGGGGGAACACCGGGGAGCTGTTTTTT.

The rearrangement links TRBV6-6 to TRBJ2-7, with TRBD1 identical over 7 bases. V trimming: 5 bases; J trimming: 0 bases; junction bases outside the gene matches: 4. The CDR3 runs 14 residues. CDR1 is MNHNY, CDR2 SVGAGI, per germline (reference sequence). In DNA form, the CDR3 reads TGTGCCAGCAGTCCAGGGGGAAGCTCCTACGAGCAGTACTTC. Its translation is CASSPGGSSYEQYF.

The rearrangement uses TRBV9 and TRBJ1-2; 7 bases align to TRBD1. The CDR3 runs 15 residues. After removal of 4 bases from V and 4 bases from J, the junction contained 10 bases not matched to a gene. Germline CDR1 reads SGDLS; CDR2 reads YYNGEE. CDR3 amino acids: CASSPTGAPGYGYTF. The CDR3 DNA follows: TGTGCCAGCAGCCCTACAGGGGCCCCAGGCTATGGCTACACCTTC.

The sample holds one count of this clone. The rearrangement joins TRBV2 to TRBJ2-5; 10 nucleotides align to TRBD2. Germline loops: CDR1 SNHLY, CDR2 FYNNEI. Trimming removed 4 bases from V and 4 bases from J; junction bases left unmatched: 12. The CDR3 is 17 residues long. For the CDR3, the DNA is TGTGCCAGCAGTGGGACTAGCGGACTCCAAGCACGAGAGACCCAGTACTTC. Translation gives CASSGTSGLQARETQYF.

Worth noting for this clone: Other DNA sequences from this sample encode an identical CDR3 as well. The V call is TRBV6-1, the J call TRBJ2-7; TRBD1 is a possible D gene (5 bases). The CDR3 has 15 residues. Germline CDR1 MNHNS, CDR2 SASEGT. V lost 2 bases, J lost 2 bases, and 13 bases lay in between. The CDR3 is CASSERGTGAYEQYF. The CDR3 bases are TGTGCCAGCAGTGAAAGGGGAACAGGCGCCTACGAGCAGTACTTC.

About this clone itself: Compared with germline, one end of the junction differs, possibly owing to a read error. The CDR3 region has the DNA TGTGCCAGCAGTAGACTAGCGGGGGCCGCAGAGGCCCAGTACTTC. Encoded protein: CASSRLAGAAEAQYF. The chain employs TRBV2 and TRBJ2-5, with 12 bases identical to TRBD2. Germline-derived CDR1 and CDR2 are SNHLY and FYNNEI. The CDR3 has 15 amino acids.

The genes are TRBV6-2 or TRBV6-3 and TRBJ1-5; no reliable D call. Germline CDR1 MNHEY, CDR2 SVGEGT. This CDR3 is built from 15 residues. Trimming took off 2 bases at V and 8 bases at J, with 16 bases between the two ends. CDR3 in amino acids: CASSYGETSPEPQHF. CDR3 nucleotide sequence: TGTGCCAGCAGTTACGGGGAGACCAGCCCTGAGCCCCAGCATTTT.

The rearrangement links TRBV27 to TRBJ1-4; D gene uncertain. The CDR3 extends over 11 amino acids. Germline assignment: CDR1 MNHEY and CDR2 SMNVEV (reference sequence). Trimming removed 9 bases at V and 11 bases at J, with 13 bases between. The CDR3 sequence is CASLAGGKLFF. In nucleotides, the CDR3 is TGTGCCAGTTTGGCAGGTGGGAAACTGTTTTTT. Supplemented by reference TRBV27 and TRBJ1-4, the full variable domain reads EAQVTQNPRYLITVTGKKLTVTCSQNMNHEYMSWYRQDPGLGLRQIYYSMNVEVTDKGDVPEGYKVSRKEKRNFPLILESPSPNQTSLYFCASLAGGKLFFGSGTQLSVL.

This chain joins TRBV2 and TRBJ2-5; maybe TRBD2 (6 bases). The CDR3 runs to 14 residues. V was clipped by 5 bases and J by 6 bases, with 16 bases between them. The germline V gene encodes CDR1 SNHLY and CDR2 FYNNEI. CDR3 sequence: CASSPGTPEKTQYF. CDR3 bases: TGTGCCAGCAGTCCCGGGACTCCGGAGAAGACCCAGTACTTC.

The rearrangement joins TRBV19 to TRBJ1-2; no definite D call. Looked up from germline, CDR1 is LNHDA and CDR2 is SQIVND (reference sequence). The length of the CDR3 is 13 residues. Trimming removed 6 bases at V and 1 base at J, with 9 bases between. CDR3 coding DNA: TGTGCCAGTAGCCGCTCGGGTAACTATGGCTACACCTTC. Its protein is CASSRSGNYGYTF.

The chain combines TRBV7-9 with TRBJ2-3; 8 bases line up with TRBD2. From germline, CDR1 is SEHNR and CDR2 FQNEAQ (reference sequence). The CDR3 is 16 residues long. V lost 8 bases and J lost 2; bases outside the gene matches: 12. The CDR3 DNA reads TGTGCCAGCCGACCGCCCCCGGGGGGGCCCACAGATACGCAGTATTTT. Its protein product is CASRPPPGGPTDTQYF.

This clone has only one observation. The V gene is TRBV2, the J gene TRBJ1-5, with 9 bases lining up with TRBD1. Losses at the gene ends were 7 bases for V and 1 base for J; bases not matched to a gene: 2. The CDR3 is 14 amino acids. Germline loops: CDR1 SNHLY, CDR2 FYNNEI. The CDR3, as DNA: TGTGCCAGCACTGGGACAGGGAGCAATCAGCCCCAGCATTTT. Protein sequence: CASTGTGSNQPQHF. The full variable domain, completed using reference TRBV2 and TRBJ1-5, is EPEVTQTPSHQVTQMGQEVILRCVPISNHLYFYWYRQILGQKVEFLVSFYNNEISEKSEIFDDQFSVERPDGSNFTLKIRSTKLEDSAMYFCASTGTGSNQPQHFGDGTRLSIL.

Points on this clone: Other DNA sequences of this sample code for an identical CDR3. The gene calls are TRBV6-5 and TRBJ1-5; TRBD1 aligns across 8 bases. Germline CDR1 is MNHEY and CDR2 is SVGAGI. V was pared by 5 bases and J by 4 bases, with 7 bases of the junction left unmatched. CDR3 size: 15 residues. The CDR3 reads CASSSDRGGNQPQHF. The CDR3 coding sequence is TGTGCCAGCAGTAGCGACAGGGGAGGTAATCAGCCCCAGCATTTT.

This chain uses TRBV7-6 with TRBJ2-7; no firm D call. V was pared by 0 bases and J by 2 bases, with 5 bases between. From germline, CDR1 is SGHVS and CDR2 FNYEAQ. CDR3 size: 13 residues. Here the CDR3 DNA reads TGTGCCAGCAGCTTAGCTACAGCCTACGAGCAGTACTTC. This gives the protein CASSLATAYEQYF.

The rearrangement links TRBV15 to TRBJ2-2, with D perhaps TRBD2 (6 bases). The ends were cut back, 1 base at V and 3 bases at J, with 18 bases in the middle. The length of the CDR3 is 18 residues. Germline V lookup: CDR1 LNHNV, CDR2 YYDKDF (reference sequence). Here the CDR3 reads CATSRGRDSGWDTGELFF. The CDR3 DNA is TGTGCCACCAGCAGAGGCAGGGACTCGGGGTGGGACACCGGGGAGCTGTTTTTT.

This clone has just a few counts. This chain joins TRBV7-2 and TRBJ1-2; D uncertain. Germline loops: CDR1 SGHTA, CDR2 FQGNSA. Trimming removed 5 bases from V and 8 bases from J, with 12 bases in between. The CDR3 consists of 12 residues. CDR3 sequence reads: CASSLHFVGYTF. In DNA, the CDR3 is TGTGCCAGCAGCCTCCACTTCGTCGGCTACACCTTC. The entire variable domain, with the rest obtained from reference TRBV7-2 and TRBJ1-2, is as follows: GAGVSQSPSNKVTEKGKDVELRCDPISGHTALYWYRQSLGQGLEFLIYFQGNSAPDKSGLPSDRFSAERTGGSVSTLTIQRTQQEDSAVYLCASSLHFVGYTFGSGTRLTVV.

This chain connects TRBV3-1 (or the pseudogene TRBV3-2) to TRBJ2-5, with 7 bases that match TRBD2. CDR1 and CDR2 (germline): LGHDT, YNNKEL (reference sequence). The trim removed 4 bases at V and 3 bases at J, leaving 5 bases unmatched. The CDR3 spans 14 residues. CDR3: CASSLRSGEETQYF. The DNA for the CDR3 is TGTGCCAGCAGCCTAAGGAGCGGGGAAGAGACCCAGTACTTC.

This chain connects TRBV19 to TRBJ1-2; D is unresolved. Germline V gives CDR1 LNHDA, CDR2 SQIVND (reference sequence). The CDR3 totals 12 residues. Deletions cut 7 bases from V and 8 bases from J, with 14 bases between. The CDR3 loop is CASTLNRNGYTF. The CDR3 bases are TGTGCCAGTACCTTGAACAGAAACGGCTACACCTTC. Combining the CDR3 with reference TRBV19 and TRBJ1-2 gives the whole variable domain DGGITQSPKYLFRKEGQNVTLSCEQNLNHDAMYWYRQDPGQGLRLIYYSQIVNDFQKGDIAEGYSVSREKKESFPLTVTSAQKNPTAFYLCASTLNRNGYTFGSGTRLTVV.

This chain joins TRBV19 and TRBJ1-6, with D perhaps matching TRBD1 (5 bases). Trimming took 6 bases from V and 7 from J, leaving 22 bases between them. This CDR3 is 17 amino acids long. Germline CDR1 LNHDA, CDR2 SQIVND (reference sequence). Here the CDR3 DNA reads TGTGCCAGTAGCCCAGGGCGGGGGACTTCTACAAATTCACCCCTCCACTTT. This gives the protein CASSPGRGTSTNSPLHF. The full variable domain, with the rest looked up from reference TRBV19 and TRBJ1-6, is DGGITQSPKYLFRKEGQNVTLSCEQNLNHDAMYWYRQDPGQGLRLIYYSQIVNDFQKGDIAEGYSVSREKKESFPLTVTSAQKNPTAFYLCASSPGRGTSTNSPLHFGNGTRLTVT.

This clone has a single count. The CDR3 loop is CASSPSGTGYSNSPLHF. The CDR3 DNA follows: TGTGCCAGCAGCCCATCCGGGACAGGGTATTCTAATTCACCCCTCCACTTT. The chain employs TRBV5-6 and TRBJ1-6; 9 bases line up with TRBD1. CDR3 size: 17 residues. Germline CDR1 and CDR2: SGHDT and YYEEEE. Unmatched junction bases numbered 11, after V lost 4 bases and J lost 6 bases.